This T cell receptor (beta chain) was sequenced in a study of control samples from healthy donors and cancer patients. Measured with immunoSEQ multiplex PCR; TCRdb has only the in-frame clones, and not every one. The repertoire has about 170,000 clones, roughly 91% of them found once; the top ten carry over 1.2%. Details on this clone: This sample also contains other DNA sequences that code for the same CDR3.

Germline assignment: CDR1 MDHEN and CDR2 SYDVKM. This CDR3 contains 14 residues. The V gene lost 3 bases and the J gene lost 0 bases, with 9 bases spanning the gap. What was sequenced was blood. This receptor was obtained from a woman in her 30s in good health. The chain is built from TRBV28 and TRBJ2-7; D is possibly TRBD1 or TRBD2 (5 bases each). The CDR3 spells CASSFPGSSYEQYF. CDR3 nucleotides: TGTGCCAGCAGTTTCCCAGGGAGCTCCTACGAGCAGTACTTC.